This TCR beta chain was identified in a study of vaccination effects on CD4 cells after COVID-19. Study in general: Researchers obtained post-vaccine samples at a median of 72 days past the second dose.

Viral peptide pools were used in the ViraFEST assay to expand antigen-specific CD4+ T cells, and sequencing came afterward. Scientists isolated CD4+ T cells after an approximately ten-day culture period ended. Participants each got two BNT162b2 or mRNA-1273 vaccine doses. Vaccinated participants had no history of SARS-CoV-2 infection and tested negative for nucleocapsid antibodies. IL-2 medium took the place of half the medium on both days 3 and 7. This clone is a singleton in its sample. The target antigen is unknown. Germline CDR1 is SGHKS and CDR2 is YYEKEE (reference sequence). After removal of 4 bases from V and 2 bases from J, the junction contained 7 bases not matched to a gene. The CDR3 totals 15 residues. Clones were read by immunoSEQ multiplex PCR, and TCRdb kept only the in-frame ones, dropping some. The sample includes 30,000 to 40,000 clones, 72% seen only once; the top ten take roughly 12%.

General study results and limits: Among infection- and vaccine-induced clones, marked clonal contraction occurred late after vaccination.

This TCR derives from a human donor who received a COVID-19 vaccine. The V call is TRBV5-5, the J call TRBJ2-3; 7 positions match TRBD1. The sample in question was CD4+ T cells from PBMCs cultured with HCoV-229E spike peptides, obtained after COVID-19 vaccination. Here the CDR3 reads CASSPQGQHTDTQYF. CDR3 nucleotides: TGTGCCAGCAGCCCCCAGGGACAGCACACAGATACGCAGTATTTT.